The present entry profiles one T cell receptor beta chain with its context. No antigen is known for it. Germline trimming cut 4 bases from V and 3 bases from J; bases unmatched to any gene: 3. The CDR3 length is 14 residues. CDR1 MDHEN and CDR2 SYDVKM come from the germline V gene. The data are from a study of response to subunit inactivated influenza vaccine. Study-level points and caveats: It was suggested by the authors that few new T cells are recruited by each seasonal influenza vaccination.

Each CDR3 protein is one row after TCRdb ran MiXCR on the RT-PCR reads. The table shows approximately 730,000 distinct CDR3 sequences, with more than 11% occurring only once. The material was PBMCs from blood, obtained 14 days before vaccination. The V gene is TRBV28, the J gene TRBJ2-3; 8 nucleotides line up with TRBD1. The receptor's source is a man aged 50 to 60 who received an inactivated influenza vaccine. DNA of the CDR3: TGTGCCAGCAGTTCGCACAGGGGGACAGATACGCAGTATTTT. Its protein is CASSSHRGTDTQYF.